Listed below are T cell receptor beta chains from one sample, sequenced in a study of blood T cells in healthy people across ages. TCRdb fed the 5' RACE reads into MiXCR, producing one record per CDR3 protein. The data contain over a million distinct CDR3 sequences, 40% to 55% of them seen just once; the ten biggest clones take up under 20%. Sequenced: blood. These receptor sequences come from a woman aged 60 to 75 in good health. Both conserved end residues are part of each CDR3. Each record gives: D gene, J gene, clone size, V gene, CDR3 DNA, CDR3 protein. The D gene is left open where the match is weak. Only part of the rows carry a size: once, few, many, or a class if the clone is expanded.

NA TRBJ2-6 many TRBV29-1 TGCAGCGTTGAGGCCGTCTCTGGGGCCAACGTCCTGACTTTC CSVEAVSGANVLTF
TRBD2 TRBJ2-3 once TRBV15 TGTGCCACCAGCAGAGATGGCGGGACTAGAACAGATACGCAGTATTTT CATSRDGGTRTDTQYF
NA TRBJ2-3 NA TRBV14 TGTGCCAGCAGCCAAGATTGGACAGATACGCAGTATTTT CASSQDWTDTQYF
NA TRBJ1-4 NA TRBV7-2 TGTGCCAGCAGCTTAGGCGGCAGCGGTAATGAAAAACTGTTTTTT CASSLGGSGNEKLFF
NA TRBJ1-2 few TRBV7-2 TGTGCCAGCAGCCACCGGATTCCTAACTATGGCTACACCTTC CASSHRIPNYGYTF
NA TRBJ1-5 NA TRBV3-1 TGTGCCAGCAGCCAAGTTCTCTCGAAGCAGCCCCAGCATTTT CASSQVLSKQPQHF
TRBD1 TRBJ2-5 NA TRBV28 TGTGCCAGCAGTACAGGGGCTGGATTGGAGACCCAGTACTTC CASSTGAGLETQYF
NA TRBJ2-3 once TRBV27 TGTGCCAGCAGTTTACAACCACTAAGAACCTTTATAGACACAGATACGCAGTATTTT CASSLQPLRTFIDTDTQYF
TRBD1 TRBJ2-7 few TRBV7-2 TGTGCCAGCAGCTTAGGGCGCAGGGGGATCAACGAGCAGTACTTC CASSLGRRGINEQYF
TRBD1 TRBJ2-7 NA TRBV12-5 TGTGCTAGTGGTGTACCCGGGACAGGGGGCGGTTGGTACGAGCAGTACTTC CASGVPGTGGGWYEQYF